This T cell receptor (beta chain) comes out of a study of metastatic and nonmetastatic thyroid tumors. Background on the study: Where malignant and benign thyroid patients were concerned, repertoires were compared across blood and tumor or nodule tissue. Study findings and constraints: Versus benign nodules, malignant thyroid tumors reportedly had significantly higher TCR beta diversity, in blood and tumor.

CDR1 and CDR2 from the germline V gene are KGHSH and LQKENI. The CDR3 consists of 15 residues. A word on this clone: The antigen remains undetermined. One junction end does not reproduce the germline sequence, and a read error may be involved.

Thyroid surgery had not been preceded by any treatment in any patient. Original analysis: Clinicopathological groups differed in CDR3, with these differences serving to build a distant-metastasis classifier for papillary thyroid cancer. TCRdb re-called clones via MiXCR from the PCR reads. Clone size and V and J calls follow TCRdb, not the original study. The top ten hold around 6.1% of the sample, which has approximately 28,000 clones, 16% seen once. The sequencing input was blood. J is TRBJ1-1 and V is TRBV18; D remains unclear. This clonotype originated in a male donor with papillary thyroid cancer or a benign thyroid nodule (not recorded which). Some clones in this sample may be carry-over from other donors' samples. CDR3 nucleotides: TGTGCCAGCTCACCACTGGAAGCTGAGAACACTGAAGATTTCTTT. Protein product: CASSPLEAENTEDFF.